The next 16 T cell receptor beta chains were all read from a single sample in a study of T cells after posttransplantation cyclophosphamide. The assay was immunoSEQ multiplex PCR, and TCRdb's table has in-frame clones only and misses some. Among approximately 23,000 clones listed, approximately 98% were seen once. The naive gate required viable CD3+CD4+ or CD3+CD8+ cells with CCR7+CD45RA+CD45RO-CD95-CD27+CD28+ phenotype. Sequencing was done on a sample of naive CD4+ T cells sorted from PBMCs. The receptor source for this set is a man between 45 and 60 years old in good health, CMV-negative, and a related stem cell transplant donor.

The V gene is TRBV5-1, the J gene TRBJ2-7; D perhaps matches TRBD2 (5 bases). The CDR3 covers 13 residues. Germline CDR1 and CDR2: SGHRS and YFSETQ. Trimming took 4 bases from V and 6 from J, leaving 14 bases between them. CDR3 sequence (DNA): TGCGCCAGCAGCCTGCTGGGAGCTGCCGAGCAGTACTTC. Its protein is CASSLLGAAEQYF.

The chain uses TRBV6-4 and TRBJ1-6; no firm D call. The CDR3 extends over 14 amino acids. Trimming pared 3 bases from V and 9 bases from J, leaving 12 bases between. Germline V gene sequence: CDR1 MRHNA, CDR2 SNTAGT. The CDR3 DNA reads TGTGCCAGCAGTGAGGCTGGCACGGGTTCACCCCTCCACTTT. Amino acid sequence: CASSEAGTGSPLHF.

The chain uses TRBV11-2 and TRBJ2-7, with D perhaps matching TRBD2 (6 bases). CDR1 SGHAT and CDR2 FQNNGV come from the germline V gene. This CDR3 is 12 amino acids long. V gave up 5 bases and J gave up 8 bases, with 13 bases separating them. CDR3 DNA: TGTGCCAGCAGCATGGGACTGCAACAGCAGTACTTC. Translating it yields CASSMGLQQQYF.

CDR3 region: CASSYGRTTLKNIQYF. As DNA, the CDR3 is TGTGCCAGCAGTTACGGGAGGACCACACTCAAAAACATTCAGTACTTC. The chain is built from TRBV6-5 and TRBJ2-4, with a tentative D call TRBD2 (6 bases). The V end was cut by 2 bases, the J end by 3 bases, with 14 bases between. Germline V lookup: CDR1 MNHEY, CDR2 SVGAGI. The CDR3 has 16 amino acids.

V usage is TRBV2 and J usage is TRBJ2-7; perhaps TRBD1 as D (5 bases). V gave up 3 bases and J gave up 4 bases, with 13 bases separating them. CDR1 and CDR2 from the germline V gene are SNHLY and FYNNEI. The CDR3 is 14 amino acids. As DNA, the CDR3 is TGTGCCAGCAGTGAGTTCAGGGAAACGTACGAGCAGTACTTC. The encoded protein is CASSEFRETYEQYF.

The V gene is TRBV23-1, the J gene TRBJ2-7, with TRBD2 matching over 7 bases. TRBV23-1 carries the ORF label, with uncertain function. Losses at the gene ends were 4 bases for V and 1 base for J; bases not matched to a gene: 16. CDR3 size: 18 residues. The CDR3 sequence is CASSRRGHTGEGSYEQYF. CDR3 DNA: TGCGCCAGCAGTCGACGGGGCCATACGGGGGAGGGGTCCTACGAGCAGTACTTC.

The genes are TRBV6-5 and TRBJ2-7; 13 nucleotides line up with TRBD2. The J segment lost 4 bases and the V segment lost 0 bases, leaving 0 bases of the junction unmatched. This CDR3 contains 15 residues. Per germline, CDR1 MNHEY and CDR2 SVGAGI. CDR3 protein: CASSYSTSGRYEQYF. For the CDR3, the DNA is TGTGCCAGCAGTTACTCGACTAGCGGGAGGTACGAGCAGTACTTC.

The chain has TRBV5-6 and TRBJ1-1; 10 bases align to TRBD1. V dropped 4 bases and J dropped 0; count of bases not matched to a gene: 3. This CDR3 contains 15 residues. Germline-derived CDR1 and CDR2 are SGHDT and YYEEEE. The CDR3 loop reads CASSVGQGLNTEAFF. CDR3 nucleotide sequence: TGTGCCAGCAGCGTGGGACAGGGGCTGAACACTGAAGCTTTCTTT.

This clone was picked up one time. The chain joins TRBV7-2 to TRBJ2-7, with 8 bases matching TRBD1. Per the germline V gene, CDR1 is SGHTA and CDR2 is FQGNSA. There are 15 residues in the CDR3. The trim removed 7 bases at V and 2 bases at J, leaving 10 bases unmatched. The CDR3, as DNA: TGTGCCAGCAAAAAGGGACAGGTTATGACCTACGAGCAGTACTTC. Protein: CASKKGQVMTYEQYF. Supplemented by reference TRBV7-2 and TRBJ2-7, the full variable domain reads GAGVSQSPSNKVTEKGKDVELRCDPISGHTALYWYRQSLGQGLEFLIYFQGNSAPDKSGLPSDRFSAERTGGSVSTLTIQRTQQEDSAVYLCASKKGQVMTYEQYFGPGTRLTVT.

The gene calls are TRBV5-8 and TRBJ2-7; 9 bases are shared with TRBD1. Germline V gene data show CDR1 as SGHTS and CDR2 as YDEGEE. The CDR3 has 14 amino acids. V was clipped by 4 bases and J by 3 bases; unmatched bases: 5. As DNA, the CDR3 is TGTGCCAGCAGCGTTCCGGGACAGGGCTACGAGCAGTACTTC. Its translation: CASSVPGQGYEQYF.

The genes are TRBV5-6 and TRBJ2-1; 12 nucleotides line up with TRBD2. Germline V CDR1 and CDR2: SGHDT, YYEEEE. The V gene end was trimmed by 4 bases and the J gene end by 0 bases; junction bases not matched to a gene: 11. The CDR3 totals 19 residues. The CDR3 loop is CASSGLRLAGDSSYNEQFF. Written as DNA, the CDR3 is TGTGCCAGCAGCGGATTGAGACTAGCGGGGGATAGCTCCTACAATGAGCAGTTCTTC.

As regards this clone: One end of the junction fails to match germline, which may point to a read error. Other DNA sequences in this sample translate to the same CDR3. The chain recombines TRBV19 with TRBJ1-6; 8 positions agree with TRBD1. The germline V gene has CDR1 LNHDA and CDR2 SQIVND (reference sequence). The CDR3 runs 17 residues. For the CDR3, the DNA is TGTGCCAGTAGTATCTCCGGGACAGGCATTGGGAATTCCCCCCTCCACTTT. This translates into CASSISGTGIGNSPLHF.

This clone was seen a single time. The V call is TRBV7-9, the J call TRBJ1-4; D is possibly TRBD1 (6 bases). The CDR3 is 16 amino acids. V was clipped by 3 bases and J by 0 bases, with 11 bases between them. Germline CDR1 reads SEHNR; CDR2 reads FQNEAQ (reference sequence). Here the CDR3 DNA reads TGTGCCAGCAGCTTCGGGGGGGGCGCAACTAATGAAAAACTGTTTTTT. Its translation: CASSFGGGATNEKLFF.

This rearrangement joins TRBV7-3 to TRBJ1-1; D possibly corresponds to TRBD1 (6 bases). CDR3 length: 14 amino acids. V dropped 2 bases and J dropped 7 bases, with 14 bases sitting between them. Germline CDR1 and CDR2: SGHTA and FQGTGA. The CDR3 DNA sequence: TGTGCCAGCAGCTTACTCCCCAACAGGGATGAAGCTTTCTTT. The encoded protein is CASSLLPNRDEAFF.

In its sample, this clone was seen once. This chain uses TRBV5-4 with TRBJ1-1; D may be TRBD1 (5 bases). Germline V CDR1 and CDR2: SGHNT, YYREEE (reference sequence). With 0 bases removed from V and 11 bases from J, the gap between germline ends came to 11 bases. This CDR3 contains 12 residues. CDR3 protein: CASSLDVQAAFF. As DNA, the CDR3 is TGTGCCAGCAGCTTGGACGTACAGGCGGCTTTCTTT.

The J gene is TRBJ2-3, the V gene TRBV29-1; D is possibly TRBD1 (5 bases). The V and J ends lost 7 bases and 5 bases respectively, with 16 bases between them. In germline, CDR1 is SQVTM, CDR2 ANQGSEA. This CDR3 contains 13 residues. In nucleotides, the CDR3 is TGCAGCGCTAAATTAGGGGTTGTAGATACGCAGTATTTT. Protein sequence: CSAKLGVVDTQYF.